This T cell receptor (beta chain) came from a study of cytomegalovirus exposure and HLA in healthy donors. Study-wide results and limits: One later analysis, an examination of the 100 to 150 validation repertoires, found that first-cohort TCR clusters tended to co-occur in them.

Trimming removed 0 bases from V and 4 bases from J, with 9 bases in between. The CDR3 has 14 residues. Looked up from germline, CDR1 is MNHEY and CDR2 is SVGAGI. Details on this clone: Its antigen is still unknown.

Assay: immunoSEQ multiplex PCR; the TCRdb copy retains only in-frame clones and omits some. The sample lists tens of thousands of clones, around 95% occurring once. This TCR came from a man between 18 and 29 years old in good health and CMV-seropositive. Sequenced input: PBMCs. The V call is TRBV6-5, the J call TRBJ1-2; D remains ambiguous. The CDR3 reads CASSYSKSGYGYTF. The CDR3 DNA reads TGTGCCAGCAGTTACTCGAAGAGCGGCTATGGCTACACCTTC.